The clone carrying this T cell receptor beta chain was detected only a few times. The data belong to a study of T-cell memory formation after mild COVID-19. CDR3 size: 18 residues. CDR1 is MNHEY, CDR2 SMNVEV, per germline (reference sequence). With 5 bases removed from V and 2 bases from J, the gap between germline ends came to 19 bases. MiXCR was run by TCRdb on the 5' RACE reads, yielding one entry per CDR3 protein. The sample contains a few hundred thousand distinct CDR3 sequences, less than 25% of which appear only once. The chain carries TRBV27 and TRBJ2-6; D tentatively reads TRBD1 or TRBD2 (6 bases each). The source of this sequence is a man aged 18 to 29 who had mild COVID-19 (a few samples of this study predate the infection). Cell type and time point are not known. The sample taken for sequencing was PBMCs or a T cell subset sorted from them (not recorded which). The CDR3 region is CASSIGGFWGAGANVLTF. The CDR3 DNA reads TGTGCCAGCAGTATCGGGGGCTTCTGGGGGGCTGGGGCCAACGTCCTGACTTTC.